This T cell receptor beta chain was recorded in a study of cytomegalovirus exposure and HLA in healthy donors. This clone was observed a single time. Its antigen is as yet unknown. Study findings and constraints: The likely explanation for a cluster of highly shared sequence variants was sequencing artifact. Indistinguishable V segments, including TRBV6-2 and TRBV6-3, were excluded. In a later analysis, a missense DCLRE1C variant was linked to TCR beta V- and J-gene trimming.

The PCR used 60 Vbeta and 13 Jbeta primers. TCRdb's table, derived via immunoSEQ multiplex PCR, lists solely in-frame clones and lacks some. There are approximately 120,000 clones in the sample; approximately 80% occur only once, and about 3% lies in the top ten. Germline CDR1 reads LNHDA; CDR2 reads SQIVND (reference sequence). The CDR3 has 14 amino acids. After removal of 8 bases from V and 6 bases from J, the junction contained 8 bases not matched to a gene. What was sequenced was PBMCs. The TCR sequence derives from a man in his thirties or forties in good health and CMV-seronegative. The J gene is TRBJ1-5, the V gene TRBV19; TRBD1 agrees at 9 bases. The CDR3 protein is CASFNRGRGQPQHF. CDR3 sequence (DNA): TGTGCCAGTTTTAACAGGGGGCGCGGTCAGCCCCAGCATTTT.